The 18 T cell receptor beta chains given below trace back to one sample, sequenced in a study of OX40 agonist ivuxolimab in advanced cancers. TCRdb's copy holds only in-frame clones and misses some; the assay was immunoSEQ multiplex PCR. Here the sample spans about 47,000 clones, 88% being singletons. The source material was CD4+ or CD8+ T cells sorted from blood, sampled in a trial of the OX40 agonist ivuxolimab. The receptors stem from an adult with an advanced solid tumor such as melanoma, head and neck, liver or kidney cancer.

About this clone: Mismatch with germline at one junction end may stem from a read error. The gene calls are TRBV7-7 and TRBJ2-5; TRBD2 agrees at 7 bases. This CDR3 spans 13 amino acids. Germline CDR1 is SSHAT and CDR2 is FNYEAQ (reference sequence). CDR3 nucleotides: TGTGCTAGCAGCTTAGCCGGGGGGGAGACCCAGTACTTC. Encoded protein: CASSLAGGETQYF.

The chain carries TRBV5-6 and TRBJ2-5; 7 bases are a match to TRBD2. Per the germline V gene, CDR1 is SGHDT and CDR2 is YYEEEE. After removal of 3 bases from V and 1 base from J, the junction contained 3 bases not matched to a gene. The CDR3 is made up of 14 amino acids. The CDR3 sequence: CASSSIAGQETQYF. In DNA, the CDR3 is TGTGCCAGCAGCTCCATAGCGGGCCAAGAGACCCAGTACTTC.

The chain links TRBV30 to TRBJ1-3; D possibly corresponds to TRBD1 (6 bases). The V end was cut by 0 bases, the J end by 12 bases, with 9 bases between. The CDR3 consists of 11 residues. Germline CDR1 and CDR2: GTSNPN and SVGIG (reference sequence). CDR3 coding DNA: TGTGCCTGGAGTGTGGGGGCCAGCATATATTTT. This translates into CAWSVGASIYF.

This clone has only a few counts. The gene calls are TRBV5-1 and TRBJ2-2; 7 bases agree with TRBD2. The CDR3 is 15 amino acids. Unmatched junction bases numbered 2, after V lost 0 bases and J lost 3 bases. The germline CDR1 and CDR2 sequences are SGHRS and YFSETQ. CDR3 nucleotides: TGCGCCAGCAGCTTGGCTAGCGGTTACACCGGGGAGCTGTTTTTT. Encoded protein: CASSLASGYTGELFF.

The V call is TRBV7-2, the J call TRBJ2-5; the D is unclear. V lost 2 bases and J 4 bases, leaving 11 bases between the germline ends. The CDR3 has 14 amino acids. Germline V lookup: CDR1 SGHTA, CDR2 FQGNSA. The CDR3 DNA follows: TGTGCCAGCAGCTTAAGTGTGACTTCAGAGACCCAGTACTTC. This encodes CASSLSVTSETQYF.

This clone came up a few times. J is TRBJ2-2 and V is TRBV30; TRBD2 agrees at 10 bases. V dropped 5 bases and J dropped 4; count of bases not matched to a gene: 7. The germline V gene has CDR1 GTSNPN and CDR2 SVGIG (reference sequence). CDR3 length: 15 residues. The CDR3 bases are TGTGCCTGGGCGAGCGGGAGGGCCCGCACCGGGGAGCTGTTTTTT. Residues: CAWASGRARTGELFF. The entire variable domain, with the rest obtained from reference TRBV30 and TRBJ2-2, is as follows: SQTIHQWPATLVQPVGSPLSLECTVEGTSNPNLYWYRQAAGRGLQLLFYSVGIGQISSEVPQNLSASRPQDRQFILSSKKLLLSDSGFYLCAWASGRARTGELFFGEGSRLTVL.

The V and J genes are TRBV28 and TRBJ2-3, with 14 bases matching TRBD2. The trim removed 8 bases at V and 5 bases at J, leaving 3 bases unmatched. The CDR3 contains 14 residues. Germline V lookup: CDR1 MDHEN, CDR2 SYDVKM. CDR3 DNA sequence: TGTGCCAGCGGGACTAGCGGGAGAATAGATACGCAGTATTTT. This codes for CASGTSGRIDTQYF.

A single count supports this clone. The chain couples TRBV7-9 to TRBJ2-7, with TRBD1 matching 7 bases. The V and J ends lost 5 bases and 2 bases, in that order; junction bases with no gene match: 9. Germline loops: CDR1 SEHNR, CDR2 FQNEAQ (reference sequence). This CDR3 has 15 amino acids. In nucleotides, the CDR3 is TGTGCCAGCAGCCCTGGGCCCGGGACAGCCTACGAGCAGTACTTC. The encoded protein is CASSPGPGTAYEQYF.

The chain combines TRBV29-1 with TRBJ1-2; unclear D gene. The CDR3 has 11 residues. Germline V lookup: CDR1 SQVTM, CDR2 ANQGSEA. Trimming took 4 bases from V and 3 from J, leaving 6 bases between them. CDR3 bases: TGCAGCGTTGTAGTGTACTATGGCTACACCTTC. Translating it yields CSVVVYYGYTF.

The rearrangement uses TRBV2 and TRBJ1-2; D might be TRBD1 (5 bases). In germline, CDR1 is SNHLY, CDR2 FYNNEI. There are 12 residues in the CDR3. V shed 6 bases and J shed 9 bases, with 14 bases lying between them. CDR3 DNA: TGTGCCAGCAGGGGGCCTTCCGGGAGCTACACCTTC. Its translation is CASRGPSGSYTF.

The J gene is TRBJ2-3, the V gene TRBV9; D remains unclear. The V gene's germline CDR1 is SGDLS and CDR2 YYNGEE. V lost 2 bases and J lost 0, with 7 bases in between. This CDR3 has 14 residues. The DNA of the CDR3 is TGTGCCAGCAGCGTTCGGGCAAGCACAGATACGCAGTATTTT. The encoded protein is CASSVRASTDTQYF.

The rearrangement links TRBV27 to TRBJ2-1, with 11 positions matching TRBD2. This CDR3 region has 20 residues. Trimming took 2 bases from V and 3 from J; bases not matched to a gene: 15. Germline loops: CDR1 MNHEY, CDR2 SMNVEV (reference sequence). CDR3 nucleotides: TGTGCCAGCAGTTTACTAGGCGGGACTAGCGGACCCCCCGACTACAATGAGCAGTTCTTC. Translation gives CASSLLGGTSGPPDYNEQFF.

The chain has TRBV25-1 and TRBJ2-1; 7 bases map to TRBD2. V shed 4 bases, J shed 8 bases, and the junction held 11 bases outside the gene matches. Germline V gene sequence: CDR1 MGHDK, CDR2 SYGVNS. The CDR3 loop spans 15 amino acids. The CDR3 DNA follows: TGTGCCAGCAGTGGCCCGGGGAGGGGCTCCGATGAGCAGTTCTTC. Translating gives CASSGPGRGSDEQFF.

The chain recombines TRBV5-4 with TRBJ1-1; D is possibly TRBD1 (5 bases). Germline V CDR1 and CDR2: SGHNT, YYREEE (reference sequence). This CDR3 region has 15 residues. The V end lost 0 bases, the J end lost 0 bases, and 9 bases lay between the germline ends. CDR3 region: CASSLGGDLNTEAFF. The CDR3 coding sequence is TGTGCCAGCAGCTTGGGGGGGGACCTGAACACTGAAGCTTTCTTT.

This clone occurred once. This rearrangement joins TRBV5-1 to TRBJ1-3, with D maybe TRBD1 (5 bases). The V and J ends lost 2 bases and 0 bases respectively, with 12 bases between them. Germline V lookup: CDR1 SGHRS, CDR2 YFSETQ. The CDR3 loop spans 16 amino acids. The CDR3 DNA sequence: TGCGCCAGCAGCTTAACGGGGCTAATCTCTGGAAACACCATATATTTT. Amino acid sequence: CASSLTGLISGNTIYF.

The V call is TRBV9, the J call TRBJ1-2; possibly TRBD1 for D (6 bases). Germline V gives CDR1 SGDLS, CDR2 YYNGEE. This CDR3 is built from 15 residues. Trimming pared 4 bases from V and 8 bases from J, leaving 21 bases between. Here the CDR3 reads CASSRTGMTDGGYTF. CDR3 nucleotides: TGTGCCAGCAGCCGTACAGGGATGACCGACGGGGGCTACACCTTC.

This chain's CDR3 is CASSVQLNTEAFF. The CDR3 DNA reads TGTGCCAGCAGCGTTCAATTGAACACTGAAGCTTTCTTT. The chain is built from TRBV13 and TRBJ1-1; D is uncertain. V lost 5 bases and J lost 0, with 7 bases in between. Germline CDR1 PRHDT, CDR2 FYEKMQ (reference sequence). This CDR3 has 13 residues.

This sequence joins TRBV18 and TRBJ2-5, with D tentatively TRBD1 or TRBD2 (5 bases each). This CDR3 has 15 amino acids. Germline loops: CDR1 KGHSH, CDR2 LQKENI. V was shortened by 5 bases and J by 1 base, with 14 bases between the two germline ends. The CDR3 sequence: CASSSDRDGQETQYF. In DNA, the CDR3 is TGTGCCAGCTCATCGGATCGGGACGGCCAAGAGACCCAGTACTTC. Looking up the rest from reference TRBV18 and TRBJ2-5 gives the full variable domain: NAGVMQNPRHLVRRRGQEARLRCSPMKGHSHVYWYRQLPEEGLKFMVYLQKENIIDESGMPKERFSAEFPKEGPSILRIQQVVRGDSAAYFCASSSDRDGQETQYFGPGTRLLVL.